Below are 31 T cell receptor beta chains sequenced from a single sample in a study of T cell responses to AZD1222 COVID-19 vaccine. Profiled with immunoSEQ multiplex PCR; TCRdb holds only in-frame clones, not every one. The sample has some 110,000 clones; 90% are singletons. This sample comprised peripheral blood, obtained on day 0 of AZD1222 vaccination. These receptor sequences come from an adult in good health.

The rearrangement links TRBV5-1 to TRBJ2-2; 8 bases map to TRBD2. The germline V gene has CDR1 SGHRS and CDR2 YFSETQ. The CDR3 is 17 residues long. Trimming removed 7 bases from V and 1 base from J; junction bases left unmatched: 12. Written as DNA, the CDR3 is TGCGCCAGCGTCGGGGCACTAGCGGAGTGGAACACCGGGGAGCTGTTTTTT. This gives the protein CASVGALAEWNTGELFF. Drawing the rest from reference TRBV5-1 and TRBJ2-2, the complete variable domain is KAGVTQTPRYLIKTRGQQVTLSCSPISGHRSVSWYQQTPGQGLQFLFEYFSETQRNKGNFPGRFSGRQFSNSRSEMNVSTLELGDSALYLCASVGALAEWNTGELFFGEGSRLTVL.

This chain links TRBV10-3 with TRBJ2-7; TRBD1 might be the D (6 bases). V was cut by 11 bases and J by 6 bases, with 17 bases left in between. This CDR3 contains 12 residues. Germline CDR1 is ENHRY and CDR2 is SYGVKD. The CDR3 coding sequence is TGTGCCGTGGGGCAGGGGCTCCCCGAGCAGTACTTC. This sequence encodes CAVGQGLPEQYF.

This chain uses TRBV27 with TRBJ1-1, with D possibly matching TRBD1 (6 bases). The V and J ends lost 8 bases and 7 bases respectively, with 17 bases between them. Germline loops: CDR1 MNHEY, CDR2 SMNVEV (reference sequence). This CDR3 contains 13 residues. The CDR3 sequence is CASQLLRGNEAFF. In DNA form, the CDR3 reads TGTGCCAGCCAATTGTTGAGGGGGAATGAAGCTTTCTTT.

This clone was counted once. The rearrangement uses TRBV5-1 and TRBJ1-6; TRBD1 matches 10 bases. Per germline, CDR1 SGHRS and CDR2 YFSETQ. The CDR3 contains 16 residues. The V and J ends lost 4 bases and 3 bases, in that order; junction bases with no gene match: 4. The CDR3 sequence is CASSGRTGGYNSPLHF. CDR3 nucleotides: TGCGCCAGCAGCGGGCGGACAGGGGGCTATAATTCACCCCTCCACTTT.

The chain is built from TRBV7-8 and TRBJ2-5; D remains ambiguous. V was clipped by 5 bases and J by 2 bases, with 12 bases between them. CDR1 and CDR2 (germline): SGHVS, FQNEAQ. The length of the CDR3 is 14 residues. The CDR3 is CASSQVGWQETQYF. The CDR3 coding sequence is TGTGCCAGCAGCCAAGTGGGGTGGCAAGAGACCCAGTACTTC.

This chain links TRBV7-9 with TRBJ1-5, with D unclear. The CDR3 contains 13 residues. Trimming shortened V by 2 bases and J by 0 bases, and 2 bases separated the two germline ends. CDR1 and CDR2 (germline): SEHNR, FQNEAQ (reference sequence). The CDR3 is CASSLNSNQPQHF. The CDR3 nucleotides read TGTGCCAGCAGCTTAAATAGCAATCAGCCCCAGCATTTT.

The rearrangement links TRBV6-4 to TRBJ2-7; D is unclear. The length of the CDR3 is 14 residues. With 4 bases removed from V and 6 bases from J, the gap between germline ends came to 16 bases. Germline V lookup: CDR1 MRHNA, CDR2 SNTAGT. The CDR3 spells CASSGVAGVGEQYF. The CDR3, as DNA: TGTGCCAGCAGTGGAGTAGCCGGAGTAGGCGAGCAGTACTTC.

The V call is TRBV7-8, the J call TRBJ2-7, with D possibly matching TRBD1 (6 bases). The ends were cut back, 2 bases at V and 5 bases at J, with 10 bases in the middle. The CDR3 sequence is 13 residues long. The germline V gene has CDR1 SGHVS and CDR2 FQNEAQ. The CDR3 nucleotides are TGTGCCAGCAGCTTAACAGGGAGAAACGAGCAGTACTTC. The encoded protein is CASSLTGRNEQYF.

The gene calls are TRBV9 and TRBJ2-3, with 11 bases that match TRBD2. V gave up 0 bases and J gave up 6 bases; unmatched junction bases: 9. CDR3 length: 17 residues. Per germline, CDR1 SGDLS and CDR2 YYNGEE. CDR3 coding DNA: TGTGCCAGCAGCGTAGAACCTCTAGCGGGAGGTGGGGATACGCAGTATTTT. It is translated as CASSVEPLAGGGDTQYF.

Worth noting for this clone: Additional DNA sequences in this sample encode the identical CDR3. V and J are TRBV19 and TRBJ1-5; 8 positions match TRBD1. V dropped 5 bases and J dropped 2; count of bases not matched to a gene: 2. Looked up from germline, CDR1 is LNHDA and CDR2 is SQIVND (reference sequence). There are 14 residues in the CDR3. CDR3 bases: TGTGCCAGTAGTGGGACAGGAGGCAATCAGCCCCAGCATTTT. Translated: CASSGTGGNQPQHF.

The chain combines TRBV12-3 or TRBV12-4 with TRBJ1-1; a possible D gene is TRBD1 (5 bases). V lost 2 bases and J 11 bases, leaving 12 bases between the germline ends. The CDR3 loop spans 12 amino acids. CDR3 bases: TGTGCCAGCAGTTTAAGGCCCAAGGGGGCTTTCTTT. Its protein product is CASSLRPKGAFF.

The CDR3 here is CASSTPARSYGYTF. In DNA, the CDR3 is TGTGCCAGCAGCACCCCCGCAAGGAGCTATGGCTACACCTTC. The chain links TRBV28 to TRBJ1-2; D uncertain. Trimming cost V 6 bases and J 4 bases, with 15 bases left between them. CDR1 and CDR2 (germline): MDHEN, SYDVKM. This CDR3 has 14 amino acids.

The J gene is TRBJ2-1, the V gene TRBV6-2 or TRBV6-3, with D possibly being TRBD2 (6 bases). V was cut by 2 bases and J by 6 bases, with 14 bases left in between. Germline CDR1 and CDR2: MNHEY and SVGEGT. CDR3 length: 15 residues. This CDR3 is CASSYEGLAINEQFF. The CDR3 nucleotides read TGTGCCAGCAGTTACGAGGGGCTAGCGATCAATGAGCAGTTCTTC.

V gene TRBV7-9 combines with J gene TRBJ1-1, with 7 positions matching TRBD1. Germline CDR1 SEHNR, CDR2 FQNEAQ (reference sequence). With V trimmed by 3 bases and J by 3 bases, 1 base remained unmatched. The CDR3 spans 13 residues. The CDR3 bases are TGTGCCAGCAGCTTCCAGGGGGACACTGAAGCTTTCTTT. This gives the protein CASSFQGDTEAFF.

The chain is built from TRBV5-1 and TRBJ2-5; possible D gene TRBD1, 5 bases. This CDR3 contains 17 residues. Germline CDR1 reads SGHRS; CDR2 reads YFSETQ. Trimming removed 1 base from V and 0 bases from J, with 16 bases in between. CDR3 sequence reads: CASSLSVGRQYQETQYF. In DNA, the CDR3 is TGCGCCAGCAGCTTGTCGGTCGGCAGACAGTACCAAGAGACCCAGTACTTC.

The rearrangement uses TRBV4-3 and TRBJ1-4; no definite D call. Germline CDR1 and CDR2: LGHNA and YSLEER. CDR3 size: 11 residues. V lost 6 bases, J lost 10 bases, and 9 bases lay in between. CDR3 DNA: TGCGCCAGCAGGTCGGCGGGAAAACTGTTTTTT. Translation gives CASRSAGKLFF.

V and J are TRBV20-1 and TRBJ1-1, with TRBD1 as a possible D gene (5 bases). The CDR3 runs to 11 residues. Trimming shortened V by 5 bases and J by 7 bases, and 11 bases separated the two germline ends. Germline CDR1 and CDR2: DFQATT and SNEGSKA (reference sequence). Here the CDR3 DNA reads TGCAGTGCTCCCCGGGGGGGTGAAGCTTTCTTT. Its protein product is CSAPRGGEAFF.

The gene calls are TRBV7-2 and TRBJ2-7; tentatively, D is TRBD1 (5 bases). In germline, CDR1 is SGHTA, CDR2 FQGNSA. CDR3 length equals 15 residues. V lost 2 bases and J lost 1, with 12 bases in between. The CDR3 DNA reads as TGTGCCAGCAGCTTACGTGTGACAGCTTCCTACGAGCAGTACTTC. This sequence encodes CASSLRVTASYEQYF.

The rearrangement uses TRBV5-1 and TRBJ2-7, with D perhaps TRBD1 (7 bases). V was shortened by 4 bases and J by 5 bases, with 16 bases between the two germline ends. The CDR3 spans 14 residues. Per the germline V gene, CDR1 is SGHRS and CDR2 is YFSETQ. Here the CDR3 reads CASSPQGGRDEQYF. For the CDR3, the DNA is TGCGCCAGCAGCCCGCAGGGGGGCAGAGACGAGCAGTACTTC. Based on the CDR3 plus reference TRBV5-1 and TRBJ2-7, the full variable domain is KAGVTQTPRYLIKTRGQQVTLSCSPISGHRSVSWYQQTPGQGLQFLFEYFSETQRNKGNFPGRFSGRQFSNSRSEMNVSTLELGDSALYLCASSPQGGRDEQYFGPGTRLTVT.

This chain uses TRBV5-1 with TRBJ2-1; D remains unclear. The CDR3 has 13 residues. Germline CDR1 SGHRS, CDR2 YFSETQ. With 0 bases removed from V and 5 bases from J, the gap between germline ends came to 6 bases. The CDR3 is CASSLGRNNEQFF. The CDR3 DNA sequence: TGCGCCAGCAGCTTGGGAAGGAACAATGAGCAGTTCTTC.

The rearrangement links TRBV6-5 to TRBJ2-1, with no clear D. V lost 2 bases and J 0 bases, leaving 8 bases between the germline ends. The CDR3 runs 15 residues. The V gene's germline CDR1 is MNHEY and CDR2 SVGAGI. In DNA form, the CDR3 reads TGTGCCAGCAGTTACAGTGGCGGCTCCTACAATGAGCAGTTCTTC. Its protein product is CASSYSGGSYNEQFF.

The V call is TRBV27, the J call TRBJ1-2; the D gene is possibly TRBD1 (5 bases). CDR3 length equals 14 residues. Trimming took 3 bases from V and 5 from J, leaving 13 bases between them. Germline CDR1 and CDR2: MNHEY and SMNVEV (reference sequence). The CDR3 sequence: CASSFYGGTYGYTF. The CDR3 bases are TGTGCCAGCAGTTTTTACGGGGGTACTTATGGCTACACCTTC.

V and J are TRBV5-6 and TRBJ2-7, with 9 bases aligning to TRBD1. Losses at the gene ends were 5 bases for V and 4 bases for J; bases not matched to a gene: 13. This CDR3 is built from 16 residues. The V gene's germline CDR1 is SGHDT and CDR2 YYEEEE. In nucleotides, the CDR3 is TGTGCCAGCAGATCCCAAGGAACAGGGGGCTTGTACGAGCAGTACTTC. As protein: CASRSQGTGGLYEQYF.

The chain uses TRBV6-5 and TRBJ2-7, with a weak D call TRBD2 (5 bases). The CDR3 covers 12 residues. The ends were cut back, 6 bases at V and 4 bases at J, with 10 bases in the middle. CDR1 is MNHEY and CDR2 is SVGAGI in the germline V gene. The CDR3 region is CASSRTGYEQYF. The CDR3 DNA follows: TGTGCCAGCAGCAGGACTGGTTACGAGCAGTACTTC.

The chain uses TRBV7-2 and TRBJ2-7, with D possibly being TRBD2 (6 bases). This CDR3 is 16 amino acids long. The V gene's germline CDR1 is SGHTA and CDR2 FQGNSA. The V gene lost 1 base and the J gene lost 0 bases, with 13 bases spanning the gap. The CDR3 DNA sequence: TGTGCCAGCAGCTTAGGTTCCGGACTACCCTCCTACGAGCAGTACTTC. It is translated as CASSLGSGLPSYEQYF.

This chain uses TRBV5-1 with TRBJ1-5, with a possible D match to TRBD1 (5 bases). Between the trimmed V and J ends, which lost 5 bases and 4 bases, there was a span of 10 bases. Germline values: CDR1 SGHRS, CDR2 YFSETQ. The CDR3 runs 13 residues. In DNA, the CDR3 is TGCGCCAGCAGGGAGACAGAGAATCAGCCCCAGCATTTT. This codes for CASRETENQPQHF.

The chain combines TRBV12-5 with TRBJ2-7; 8 bases agree with TRBD1. V was pared by 4 bases and J by 2 bases, with 4 bases of the junction left unmatched. Germline lookup yields CDR1 LGHNT and CDR2 FRNRAP. The CDR3 spans 14 residues. The CDR3 here is CASGSRTGTYEQYF. For the CDR3, the DNA is TGTGCTAGTGGTTCACGGACAGGGACCTACGAGCAGTACTTC.

This rearrangement joins TRBV9 to TRBJ1-2; TRBD1 aligns across 9 bases. There are 14 residues in the CDR3. CDR1 SGDLS and CDR2 YYNGEE come from the germline V gene. J lost 8 bases, V lost 4 bases, and 9 bases had no gene match. The CDR3 sequence is CASSKSGQGHGYTF. Here the CDR3 DNA reads TGTGCCAGCAGCAAGTCAGGACAGGGGCACGGCTACACCTTC.

The rearrangement joins TRBV29-1 to TRBJ2-3; D not certain. V was clipped by 1 base and J by 3 bases, with 8 bases between them. The CDR3 is made up of 13 amino acids. CDR1 and CDR2 from the germline V gene are SQVTM and ANQGSEA. The CDR3 DNA is TGCAGCGTTGAAGGTGGTCAGACAGATACGCAGTATTTT. The encoded protein is CSVEGGQTDTQYF.

The chain combines TRBV5-6 with TRBJ1-2; tentatively, D is TRBD1 (5 bases). V lost 3 bases, J lost 7 bases, and 16 bases lay in between. Germline CDR1 reads SGHDT; CDR2 reads YYEEEE. The CDR3 contains 14 residues. The DNA of the CDR3 is TGTGCCAGCAGCTCACGGGGCGCATGGAGTGGCTACACCTTC. Its protein product is CASSSRGAWSGYTF.

This rearrangement joins TRBV20-1 to TRBJ2-5; 7 nucleotides match TRBD1. The CDR3 spans 11 residues. The germline V gene has CDR1 DFQATT and CDR2 SNEGSKA (reference sequence). CDR3 residues: CRADREETQYF. The CDR3 region has the DNA TGCAGGGCAGACAGGGAAGAGACCCAGTACTTC.